Listed below are T cell receptor beta chains from one sample, sequenced in a study of blood T cell repertoires in COVID-19. The method was immunoSEQ multiplex PCR; TCRdb's version includes in-frame clones alone and lacks a portion of them. The sample includes over 250,000 clones, approximately 90% of them seen just once. Sequenced: PBMCs or T cells enriched from blood (not recorded which). These receptors originate from a young woman who had recovered from COVID-19. The conserved cysteine and the conserved F or W are not part of the CDR3 here.

CDR3: ASSSDRGSETQY
V: TRBV7-3
J: TRBJ2-5

CDR3: ASSREGQGKAF
V: TRBV5-1
J: TRBJ1-1

CDR3: ASSSQQGQGYSNQPQH
V: TRBV28
J: TRBJ1-5

CDR3: SVAPQGASGYT
V: TRBV29-1
J: TRBJ1-2

CDR3: ASSGDRVGNSPLH
V: TRBV5-4
J: TRBJ1-6

CDR3: ASSPPGSNQPQH
V: TRBV3-1/TRBV3-2
J: TRBJ1-5

CDR3: ARSRRDTEAF
V: TRBV19
J: TRBJ1-1

CDR3: ASVDRGSNQPQH
V: TRBV28
J: TRBJ1-5

CDR3: ASSGQGATEAF
V: TRBV14
J: TRBJ1-1

CDR3: ASSLGTDTDTQY
V: TRBV5-4
J: TRBJ2-3

CDR3: ATRDQANQPQH
V: TRBV2
J: TRBJ1-5

CDR3: ASIPPGTGGVYGYT
V: TRBV28
J: TRBJ1-2

CDR3: ASSPGVTTEAF
V: TRBV7-7
J: TRBJ1-1

CDR3: ASSIQQGGTEAF
V: TRBV19
J: TRBJ1-1

CDR3: ASRTGVLAF
V: TRBV28
J: TRBJ1-1

CDR3: ASSPYGTSGKETQY
V: TRBV3-1/TRBV3-2
J: TRBJ2-5

CDR3: ASSVDGEQETQY
V: TRBV9
J: TRBJ2-5

CDR3: ASSLGDLGQGRETQY
V: TRBV3-1/TRBV3-2
J: TRBJ2-5

CDR3: ASSSAILNFRNYGYT
V: TRBV7-2
J: TRBJ1-2

CDR3: ASSREELNGYT
V: TRBV2
J: TRBJ1-2

CDR3: ASSLGIQVQETQY
V: TRBV5-1
J: TRBJ2-5

CDR3: ASSWDRGRNEQF
V: TRBV7-9
J: TRBJ2-1

CDR3: ARRRGDRGSSYNSPLH
V: TRBV5-1
J: TRBJ1-6

CDR3: ASSQEWGLAKNIQY
V: TRBV3-1/TRBV3-2
J: TRBJ2-4

CDR3: ASSPKALFGYT
V: TRBV18
J: TRBJ1-2

CDR3: ASSLQGNEQY
V: TRBV5-1
J: TRBJ2-7

CDR3: ASSLQGAGNTIY
V: TRBV3-1/TRBV3-2
J: TRBJ1-3

CDR3: ASSEQGVQGDYGYT
V: TRBV10-2
J: TRBJ1-2

CDR3: ASSIDHLGATNEKLF
V: TRBV19
J: TRBJ1-4

CDR3: ASSLELTSNRDEQY
V: TRBV7-8
J: TRBJ2-7

CDR3: ASSLDTGANYGYT
V: TRBV11-2
J: TRBJ1-2

CDR3: ASSETGEATYGYT
V: TRBV6-4
J: TRBJ1-2

CDR3: ATSGQHYEQY
V: TRBV19
J: TRBJ2-7

CDR3: ASSQVGTGEQY
V: TRBV4-1
J: TRBJ2-7

CDR3: ASTSSGGWNEQF
V: TRBV6-5
J: TRBJ2-1

CDR3: ASSIRQAPRRTEAF
V: TRBV27
J: TRBJ1-1

CDR3: AWSGTVADTQY
V: TRBV30
J: TRBJ2-3

CDR3: ASSPGPGLVFTSTDTQY
V: TRBV27
J: TRBJ2-3

CDR3: ASSLAGQGEAF
V: TRBV12-3/TRBV12-4
J: TRBJ1-1

CDR3: ASSPQGVNTEAF
V: TRBV11-2
J: TRBJ1-1

CDR3: ASSGATGQETQY
V: TRBV13
J: TRBJ2-5

CDR3: ASSSSVQQETQY
V: TRBV6-6
J: TRBJ2-5

CDR3: ASRSGVNTEAF
V: TRBV19
J: TRBJ1-1

CDR3: SVVGTGGFGNTIY
V: TRBV29-1
J: TRBJ1-3

CDR3: ASSLARTSGGIYTDTQY
V: TRBV5-1
J: TRBJ2-3

CDR3: ASRDGTLTSYGYT
V: TRBV6-5
J: TRBJ1-2

CDR3: ASSLVVVRDEQY
V: TRBV13
J: TRBJ2-7

CDR3: AISESAGSTGELF
V: TRBV10-3
J: TRBJ2-2

CDR3: ASSQGTVQETQY
V: TRBV3-1/TRBV3-2
J: TRBJ2-5

CDR3: ASGSNWGGADTEAF
V: TRBV12-5
J: TRBJ1-1

CDR3: AWSVSRGYEQY
V: TRBV30
J: TRBJ2-7

CDR3: ASPHPQH
V: TRBV5-5
J: TRBJ1-5